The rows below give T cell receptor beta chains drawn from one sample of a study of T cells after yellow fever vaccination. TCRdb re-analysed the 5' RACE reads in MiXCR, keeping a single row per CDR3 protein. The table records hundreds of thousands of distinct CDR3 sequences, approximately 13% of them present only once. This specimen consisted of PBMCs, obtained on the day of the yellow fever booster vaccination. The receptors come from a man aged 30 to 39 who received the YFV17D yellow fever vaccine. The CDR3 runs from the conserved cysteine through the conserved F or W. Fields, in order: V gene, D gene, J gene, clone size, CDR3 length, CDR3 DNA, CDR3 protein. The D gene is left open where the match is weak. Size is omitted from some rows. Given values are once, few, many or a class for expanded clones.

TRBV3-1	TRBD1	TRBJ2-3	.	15	TGTGCCAGCAGCTCCCGGGACAGGTCACCAGATACGCAGTATTTT	CASSSRDRSPDTQYF
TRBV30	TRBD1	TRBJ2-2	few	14	TGTGCCTGGAGTAACAGGGGTAACACCGGGGAGCTGTTTTTT	CAWSNRGNTGELFF
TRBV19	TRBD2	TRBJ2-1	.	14	TGTGCCAGTAGTAGAGTAGCGGGAGGAAATGAGCAGTTCTTC	CASSRVAGGNEQFF
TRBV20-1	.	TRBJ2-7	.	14	TGCAGTGCAAGGAATCCGGGAACCCGGGGCGAGCAGTACTTC	CSARNPGTRGEQYF
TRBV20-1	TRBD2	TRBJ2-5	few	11	TGCAGTGCGGAGCGGGGAGAGACCCAGTACTTC	CSAERGETQYF
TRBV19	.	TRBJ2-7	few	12	TGTGCCAGTAGTACCCGAAACTACGAGCAGTACTTC	CASSTRNYEQYF
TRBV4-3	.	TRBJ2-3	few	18	TGCGCCAGCAGCCAAGATATAGGACTATCAGCCGGCACAGATACGCAGTATTTT	CASSQDIGLSAGTDTQYF
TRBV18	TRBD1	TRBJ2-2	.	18	TGTGCCAGCTCACCAACCCCGGGACAGGAGATTGCCACCGGGGAGCTGTTTTTT	CASSPTPGQEIATGELFF
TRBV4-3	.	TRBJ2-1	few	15	TGCGCCAGCAGCCAAGATCTTTCGGGCAAAAATGAGCAGTTCTTC	CASSQDLSGKNEQFF
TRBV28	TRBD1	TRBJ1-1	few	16	TGTGCCAGCAGTCCCAGGGGGCAACTCTCGTCCACTGAAGCTTTCTTT	CASSPRGQLSSTEAFF
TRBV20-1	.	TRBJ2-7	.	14	TGCAGTGCTAGATCGGGGGCTTCCTCCTACGAGCAGTACTTC	CSARSGASSYEQYF
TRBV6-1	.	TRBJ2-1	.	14	TGTGCCACCAGGGGACGGGGATACTACAATGAGCAGTTCTTC	CATRGRGYYNEQFF
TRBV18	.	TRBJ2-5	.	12	TGTGCCAGCTCACCAGCGATCGAGACCCAGTACTTC	CASSPAIETQYF
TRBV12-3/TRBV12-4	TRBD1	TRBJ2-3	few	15	TGTGCCAGCGCCGAGGGACAGCGAGGGTTAGATACGCAGTATTTT	CASAEGQRGLDTQYF
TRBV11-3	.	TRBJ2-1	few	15	TGTGCCAGCAGCCCCAGTGGGCAGGCCTACAATGAGCAGTTCTTC	CASSPSGQAYNEQFF
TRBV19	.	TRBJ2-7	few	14	TGTGCCAGTAGTATCGGGCTAGCGTCCTACGAGCAGTACTTC	CASSIGLASYEQYF
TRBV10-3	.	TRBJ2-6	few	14	TGTGCCATCGCTCTGGGTTCTGGGGCCAACGTCCTGACTTTC	CAIALGSGANVLTF
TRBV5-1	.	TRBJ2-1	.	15	TGCGCCAGCAGCCCATTAATGACCGCCTACAATGAGCAGTTCTTC	CASSPLMTAYNEQFF
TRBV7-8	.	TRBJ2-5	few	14	TGTGCCAGCAGCTTATTGGTCGGCCAAGAGACCCAGTACTTC	CASSLLVGQETQYF
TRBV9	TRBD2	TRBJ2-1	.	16	TGTGCCAGCAGCGCGGCGGGATCTGCGGGAGGCTGGGAGCAGTTCTTC	CASSAAGSAGGWEQFF
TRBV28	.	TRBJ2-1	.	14	TGTGCCAGCAGTTTTGGGACTCCCCACAATGAGCAGTTCTTC	CASSFGTPHNEQFF
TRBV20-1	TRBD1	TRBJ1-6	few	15	TGCAGTGCTAGGACGCAGGGGGTGGTTGGTTCACCCCTCCACTTT	CSARTQGVVGSPLHF
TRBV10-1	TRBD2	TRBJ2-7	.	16	TGCGCCAGCAGTGACGGACTAGCGGGGGGTACCTACGAGCAGTACTTC	CASSDGLAGGTYEQYF
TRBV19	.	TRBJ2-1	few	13	TGTGCCAGTAGTCGGCAGGCCTACAATGAGCAGTTCTTC	CASSRQAYNEQFF